This T cell receptor beta chain was sequenced in a study of tumor-infiltrating lymphocytes in primary liver carcinoma. About the study: Maximum tumor diameters ranged from roughly 4 to 11 cm, stage T1-T3 N0M0. Findings of the study overall: The overlap of tumor-adjacent and tumor-blood pairs was smaller than that of tumor region pairs. Owing to bulk unsorted samples, no comparison was made between CD4+ and CD8+ repertoires.

Germline assignment: CDR1 MDHEN and CDR2 SYDVKM. Trimming pared 10 bases from V and 5 bases from J, leaving 15 bases between. The CDR3 spans 13 residues. Unsorted whole blood yielded the blood RNA, and germline DNA was also extracted. Preoperatively, about 3.6 milliliters of peripheral blood were collected. With approximately 470 ng total RNA as template and a constant-region primer, TCR beta cDNA was made. Modified slightly, ARM-PCR produced TCR beta libraries over three nested multiplex PCR rounds. Primers for the first two PCR rounds were TRBV1-TRBV30 forward primers and a C-beta reverse primer (approximately 10 cycles per round). Each CDR3 protein gets one entry after TCRdb re-called the multiplex PCR reads with MiXCR. This table has just over 300,000 distinct CDR3 sequences, around three fifths appearing once. This clonotype turned up a few times. Antigen specificity is unknown.

The gene calls are TRBV28 and TRBJ1-5; possible D gene TRBD1, 5 bases. This TCR derives from a woman in her 30s with primary liver carcinoma and hepatitis B virus infection. The sequenced sample consisted of peripheral blood. The CDR3 region is CATDSAGDQPQHF. The DNA of the CDR3 is TGTGCCACCGACAGCGCGGGGGATCAGCCCCAGCATTTT.